This TCR beta chain was sequenced during a study of cytomegalovirus exposure and HLA in healthy donors. Study-wide context: Around 200 million T cells yielded 100 million or so unique TCR beta sequences, as an earlier analysis found.

The CDR3 runs 15 residues. Trimming took off 0 bases at V and 2 bases at J, with 10 bases between the two ends. CDR1 is SGHKS and CDR2 is YYEKEE in the germline V gene (reference sequence). Study observations and caveats: Accurate prediction of HLA-A and HLA-B alleles (for most subjects) was reportedly achieved from TCR beta sequences.

The PCR was carried out with 60 Vbeta primers and 13 Jbeta primers. The authors' processing: Counted up in a later analysis, unique TCR beta chains came to around 80 million, with 9.5 million to 13 million shared. Here immunoSEQ multiplex PCR was the method, and the copy in TCRdb shows in-frame clones only, minus some. That table is the source of V, J and clone size, and D and trimming were worked out from the DNA. The sample yields some 71,000 clones, about 80% seen once. This clone has more than one count but fewer than ten. No antigen is known for it. This sequence joins TRBV5-5 and TRBJ2-3; tentatively, D is TRBD1 (5 bases). The receptor was derived from a man between 18 and 35 years old in good health and CMV-seronegative. The sample was PBMCs. The CDR3 region has the DNA TGTGCCAGCAGCTTGGTAGGGGCAGACACAGATACGCAGTATTTT. This translates into CASSLVGADTDTQYF.